One and the same sample provided the 19 T cell receptor beta chains below, sequenced in a study of T cells in Graves' hyperthyroidism and ophthalmopathy. Template material for amplifying TCR beta CDR3 regions consisted of RNA transcripts. Carried out on the TCR CDR3, a first-round RT-PCR used the HTBI primer set. MiXCR, run by TCRdb on the multiplex PCR reads, gives a single entry per CDR3 protein. The sample consists of 550,000 to 650,000 distinct CDR3 sequences, roughly 13% of them appearing once. Sequenced material: blood. Every receptor here comes from a woman aged 25 to 39 with Graves' hyperthyroidism that later progressed to Graves' ophthalmopathy.

This clonotype was seen a few times. This rearrangement joins TRBV20-1 to TRBJ2-7; TRBD2 aligns across 8 bases. Germline CDR1 and CDR2: DFQATT and SNEGSKA (reference sequence). V lost 1 base, J lost 3 bases, and 11 bases stayed unmatched. This CDR3 has 16 amino acids. Here the CDR3 DNA reads TGCAGTGCTAGAGGGGAAACTAGCGGACTACTCTACGAGCAGTACTTC. Its protein product is CSARGETSGLLYEQYF.

In this sample, this clonotype turned up many times. The J gene is TRBJ2-3, the V gene TRBV7-2; D gene uncertain. V gave up 5 bases and J gave up 0 bases, with 12 bases separating them. Germline CDR1 and CDR2: SGHTA and FQGNSA. The CDR3 runs 15 residues. The CDR3 loop reads CASSLLTISTDTQYF. The CDR3 DNA reads TGTGCCAGCAGCCTCCTTACTATTAGCACAGATACGCAGTATTTT.

This chain joins TRBV2 and TRBJ2-3; D unclear. V was clipped by 3 bases and J by 7 bases, with 11 bases between them. Germline CDR1 is SNHLY and CDR2 is FYNNEI. The CDR3 loop spans 13 amino acids. The CDR3 here is CASSEHSQNTQYF. In DNA, the CDR3 is TGTGCCAGCAGTGAGCACTCCCAGAATACGCAGTATTTT.

This clonotype was detected many times. The gene calls are TRBV24-1 and TRBJ1-2; TRBD1 might be the D (6 bases). The CDR3 is 15 amino acids. Germline V gives CDR1 KGHDR, CDR2 SFDVKD. The V gene lost 1 base and the J gene lost 7 bases, with 15 bases spanning the gap. The CDR3 bases are TGTGCCACCAGTGATTTCGGCAGGGGTCCGGGTGGCTACACCTTC. As protein: CATSDFGRGPGGYTF.

The chain links TRBV6-1 to TRBJ1-4, with D unclear. The length of the CDR3 is 16 residues. Trimming left V 6 bases short and J 0 bases short, with 14 bases between. Germline V gives CDR1 MNHNS, CDR2 SASEGT. As DNA, the CDR3 is TGTGCCAGCAGAGACCAGGCTTTTCCAACTAATGAAAAACTGTTTTTT. Translation: CASRDQAFPTNEKLFF.

This clonotype was observed a few times. V and J are TRBV10-3 and TRBJ1-1; TRBD1 matches 9 bases. The length of the CDR3 is 14 residues. The V segment lost 3 bases and the J segment 9 bases; nucleotides outside the gene matches: 8. CDR1 ENHRY and CDR2 SYGVKD come from the germline V gene. The CDR3 region has the DNA TGTGCCATCAGTGAAAAAGAGACAGGGGGAAAAGCTTTCTTT. This gives the protein CAISEKETGGKAFF.

This clonotype was detected many times. The chain is built from TRBV10-3 and TRBJ2-1; TRBD2 is a possible D gene (5 bases). Germline CDR1 ENHRY, CDR2 SYGVKD. The CDR3 length is 17 residues. The V end lost 0 bases, the J end lost 0 bases, and 12 bases lay between the germline ends. The CDR3 coding sequence is TGTGCCATCAGTGAGTCTCTTAGCGCAATCTCCTACAATGAGCAGTTCTTC. Translation gives CAISESLSAISYNEQFF.

This clonotype was observed a handful of times. The CDR3, as DNA: TGTGCTACGGAAGAAAACACTGAAGCTTTCTTT. It specifies CATEENTEAFF. The V call is TRBV10-3, the J call TRBJ1-1; D uncertain. Per germline, CDR1 ENHRY and CDR2 SYGVKD. The CDR3 has 11 residues.

The rearrangement links TRBV2 to TRBJ2-1, with D possibly TRBD2 on 6 matching bases. The germline V gene encodes CDR1 SNHLY and CDR2 FYNNEI. V gave up 4 bases and J gave up 6 bases, with 16 bases separating them. This CDR3 is 15 amino acids long. The CDR3 region has the DNA TGTGCCAGCAGTGTTGGACTACTTCCCTCCAATGAGCAGTTCTTC. Residues: CASSVGLLPSNEQFF.

This clonotype was seen more than once but under ten times. DNA of the CDR3: TGTGCCAGCAGCCCACTAGCGGGAGCAGACTACAATGAGCAGTTCTTC. Translation: CASSPLAGADYNEQFF. This chain uses TRBV6-1 with TRBJ2-1; 11 bases are shared with TRBD2. V lost 6 bases and J lost 3; bases outside the gene matches: 7. This CDR3 spans 16 amino acids. Germline CDR1 reads MNHNS; CDR2 reads SASEGT.

This clonotype was seen at least ten times. V is TRBV6-2 or TRBV6-3 and J is TRBJ2-3; no clear D. Germline V lookup: CDR1 MNHEY, CDR2 SVGEGT. The length of the CDR3 is 12 residues. The V gene lost 4 bases and the J gene lost 8 bases, with 10 bases spanning the gap. This CDR3 is CASSFAPSTQYF. For the CDR3, the DNA is TGTGCCAGCAGTTTTGCTCCAAGTACGCAGTATTTT.

Details on this clonotype: Mismatch with germline at one junction end may stem from a read error. The chain carries TRBV5-1 and TRBJ2-6; no definite D call. Looked up from germline, CDR1 is SGHRS and CDR2 is YFSETQ. CDR3 length: 16 amino acids. For the CDR3, the DNA is TGCGCCAGCAGCTTTCAGAGCCCCTCTGAGGCCAACGTCCTGACTTTC. Amino acid sequence: CASSFQSPSEANVLTF.

This clonotype appeared many times. The rearrangement uses TRBV30 and TRBJ2-3; 10 bases agree with TRBD1. The trim removed 0 bases at V and 9 bases at J, leaving 6 bases unmatched. This CDR3 spans 14 amino acids. CDR1 is GTSNPN, CDR2 SVGIG, per germline (reference sequence). The CDR3: CAWSVTSDRGTQYF. DNA for the CDR3: TGTGCCTGGAGTGTTACATCGGACAGGGGGACGCAGTATTTT.

The chain carries TRBV19 and TRBJ2-1; 8 bases fit TRBD1. After removal of 7 bases from V and 5 bases from J, the junction contained 7 bases not matched to a gene. Germline V gene data show CDR1 as LNHDA and CDR2 as SQIVND (reference sequence). This CDR3 region has 14 residues. This CDR3 reads CASNHRGSHNEQFF. In DNA, the CDR3 is TGTGCCAGTAACCACAGGGGGTCCCACAATGAGCAGTTCTTC.

This clonotype was found many times. V is TRBV3-1 and J is TRBJ1-2; 10 bases line up with TRBD1. The germline V gene has CDR1 LGHDT and CDR2 YNNKEL (reference sequence). V was clipped by 1 base and J by 3 bases; unmatched bases: 8. The CDR3 runs to 17 residues. The CDR3: CASSQAGGTGEDYGYTF. For the CDR3, the DNA is TGTGCCAGCAGCCAAGCGGGGGGGACAGGGGAGGACTATGGCTACACCTTC.

The chain combines TRBV28 with TRBJ2-2; 8 positions match TRBD1. V trimming: 7 bases; J trimming: 4 bases; junction bases outside the gene matches: 11. There are 16 residues in the CDR3. Germline-derived CDR1 and CDR2 are MDHEN and SYDVKM. The CDR3 DNA sequence: TGTGCCAGCAATTTCCCGGGACAGGTGGGCACCGGGGAGCTGTTTTTT. Its translation is CASNFPGQVGTGELFF.

This clonotype was seen ten or more times. The rearrangement uses TRBV11-3 and TRBJ2-2; 11 positions match TRBD2. This CDR3 region has 16 residues. V shed 4 bases and J 3 bases; nucleotides not matched to a gene: 4. Germline V gene lookup returns CDR1 SGHNT and CDR2 YENEEA. The CDR3 nucleotides read TGTGCCAGCAGCTCAATGGGACTAGCGGACACCGGGGAGCTGTTTTTT. This sequence encodes CASSSMGLADTGELFF.

The chain uses TRBV30 and TRBJ1-2; no clear D. Germline lookup yields CDR1 GTSNPN and CDR2 SVGIG (reference sequence). Deletions cut 1 base from V and 0 bases from J, with 3 bases between. The CDR3 totals 12 residues. The CDR3 region has the DNA TGTGCCTGGAGTGCCACTAACTATGGCTACACCTTC. Translating it yields CAWSATNYGYTF.

This clonotype was counted many times. The chain links TRBV30 to TRBJ1-4; D gene ambiguous. Germline V gene sequence: CDR1 GTSNPN, CDR2 SVGIG (reference sequence). CDR3 length equals 13 residues. Trimming stripped 3 bases from V and 4 bases from J, with 9 bases between. CDR3 coding DNA: TGTGCCTGGAGCCGGAGCAATAATGAAAAACTGTTTTTT. It translates to CAWSRSNNEKLFF.